This T cell receptor beta chain emerged from a study of blood T cell repertoires in COVID-19. Study at large: Sources were T cells, B-cell-depleted T cells, or PBMCs; the material itself was cDNA or gDNA.

Trimming pared 4 bases from V and 5 bases from J, leaving 11 bases between. Germline assignment: CDR1 LNHNV and CDR2 YYDKDF (reference sequence). The CDR3 has 13 residues. Original processing methods: Cell counts per sample came from amplifying reference gene primers. Sequencing was performed with immunoSEQ multiplex PCR; in TCRdb, only in-frame clones are kept and a portion is missing. D and trimming were read from the DNA, whereas the V and J calls and clone size are those reported in that table. Of about 36,000 clones listed, around four fifths are singletons. The chain has TRBV15 and TRBJ1-2; a weak D match, TRBD1 (6 bases). The origin of this receptor is a human donor in a cohort sampled during active COVID-19. Sequenced material: peripheral blood. CDR3 sequence reads: CATSTGAGYGYTF. The CDR3 DNA is TGTGCCACCAGCACAGGGGCCGGGTATGGCTACACCTTC.